This T cell receptor beta chain is drawn from a study of cytomegalovirus exposure and HLA in healthy donors. Study results and caveats: A later analysis showed TCR association rates differing by HLA locus, peaking at DRB1 and lowest at HLA-C. One cluster of highly shared sequence variants probably arose as a sequencing artifact.

For this clone: Its antigen is not known.

Germline lookup yields CDR1 SGHAT and CDR2 FQNNGV. The V end was cut by 2 bases, the J end by 1 base, with 14 bases between. The CDR3 is made up of 17 amino acids. PCR involved 60 Vbeta and 13 Jbeta primers. TCRdb keeps only in-frame clones here, not all; method: immunoSEQ multiplex PCR. The repertoire holds approximately 190,000 clones, approximately 80% seen once, with about 3.4% in the top ten. The chain combines TRBV11-2 with TRBJ1-4; possibly TRBD1 for D (6 bases). The source of this sequence is a man between 40 and 49 years old in good health and CMV-seropositive. Sequencing was performed on PBMCs. The CDR3 loop reads CASSLRRGEGTNEKLFF. The CDR3, as DNA: TGTGCCAGCAGCTTACGTAGGGGGGAGGGAACTAATGAAAAACTGTTTTTT. The variable domain in full, with the rest retrieved from reference TRBV11-2 and TRBJ1-4, is EAGVAQSPRYKIIEKRQSVAFWCNPISGHATLYWYQQILGQGPKLLIQFQNNGVVDDSQLPKDRFSAERLKGVDSTLKIQPAKLEDSAVYLCASSLRRGEGTNEKLFFGSGTQLSVL.